This T cell receptor beta chain was captured in a study of CD8 T cells in Susac syndrome. Random hexamers were used to reverse transcribe about 0.5 to 1 ug of RNA. TCRdb fed the immunoSEQ multiplex PCR reads into MiXCR, producing one record per CDR3 protein. The table lists 210,000 or so distinct CDR3 sequences, around 93% of them singletons. Per germline, CDR1 DFQATT and CDR2 SNEGSKA (reference sequence). The CDR3 consists of 13 residues. The trim removed 4 bases at V and 4 bases at J, leaving 3 bases unmatched. This TCR came from a human donor with Susac syndrome. The specimen sequenced was CD4+ T cells from PBMCs. The chain employs TRBV20-1 and TRBJ2-1; 8 nucleotides match TRBD1. The CDR3 protein is CSAINRGYNEQFF. CDR3 coding DNA: TGCAGTGCTATAAACAGGGGGTACAATGAGCAGTTCTTC.